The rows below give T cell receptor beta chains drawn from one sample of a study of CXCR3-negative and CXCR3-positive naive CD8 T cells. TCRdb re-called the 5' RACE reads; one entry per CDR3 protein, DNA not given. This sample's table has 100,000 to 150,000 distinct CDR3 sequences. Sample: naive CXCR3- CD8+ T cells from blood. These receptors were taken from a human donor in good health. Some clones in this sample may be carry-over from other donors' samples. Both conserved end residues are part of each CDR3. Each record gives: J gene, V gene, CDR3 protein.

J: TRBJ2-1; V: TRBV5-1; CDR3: CASSAFGTSPVEQFF
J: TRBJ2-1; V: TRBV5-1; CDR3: CASSLEAGAYNEQFF
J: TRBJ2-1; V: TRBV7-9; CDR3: CASSQIRTGVNEQFF
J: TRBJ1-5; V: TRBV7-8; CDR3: CASSLWGESNQPQHF
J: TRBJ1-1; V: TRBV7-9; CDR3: CASSLNGGASGVAFF
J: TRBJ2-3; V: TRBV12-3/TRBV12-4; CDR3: CASTIQGPDTQYF
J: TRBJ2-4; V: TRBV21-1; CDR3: CARATPPGQAKNIQYF
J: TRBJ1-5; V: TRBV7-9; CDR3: CASSLTGDGQPQHF
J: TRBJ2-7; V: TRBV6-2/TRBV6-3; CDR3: CASSYEVETSGEDYEQYF
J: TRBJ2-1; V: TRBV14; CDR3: CASSQDVSNEQFF
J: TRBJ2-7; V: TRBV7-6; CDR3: CASSKQGTGIYEQYF
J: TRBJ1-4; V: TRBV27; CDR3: CASSSGRRGPGKLFF
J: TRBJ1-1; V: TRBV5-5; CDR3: CASSPGRAMNTEAFF
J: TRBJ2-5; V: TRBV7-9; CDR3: CASSDRTPQETQYF
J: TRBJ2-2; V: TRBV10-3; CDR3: CAISESQGSFTGELFF
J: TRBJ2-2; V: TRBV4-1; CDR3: CASSQGWRNTGELFF
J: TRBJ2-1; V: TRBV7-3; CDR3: CASSSGLAENNEQFF
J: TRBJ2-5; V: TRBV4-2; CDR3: CASSQNTGFQETQYF
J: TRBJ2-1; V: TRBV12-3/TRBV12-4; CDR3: CASSQVLGTTNEQFF
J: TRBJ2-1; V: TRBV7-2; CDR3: CASSLWGETEQFF
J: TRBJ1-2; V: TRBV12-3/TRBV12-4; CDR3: CASSYGTDYGYTF
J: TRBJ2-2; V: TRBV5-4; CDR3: CASSIGLAGGSDTGELFF
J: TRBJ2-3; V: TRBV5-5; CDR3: CASSLVLGENTQYF
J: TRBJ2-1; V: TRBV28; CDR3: CASSPPITGVSDEQFF
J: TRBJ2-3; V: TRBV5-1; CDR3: CASSLTDTDTQYF
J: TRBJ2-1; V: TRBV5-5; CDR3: CASSRPLMTSGETVNEQFF
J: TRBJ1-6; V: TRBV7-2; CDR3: CASSLVGGTSNSPLHF
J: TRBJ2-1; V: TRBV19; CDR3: CASSIDSQREAVDEQFF
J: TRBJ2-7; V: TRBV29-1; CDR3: CSVETASSYEQYF
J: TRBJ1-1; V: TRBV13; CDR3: CASSPRRSQGDTEAFF
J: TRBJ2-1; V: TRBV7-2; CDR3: CASSPRDLTYNEQFF
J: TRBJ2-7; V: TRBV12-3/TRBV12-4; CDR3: CASGGYYEQYF
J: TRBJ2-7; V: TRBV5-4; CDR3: CASSSRTNSYEQYF
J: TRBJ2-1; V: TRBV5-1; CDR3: CASSLGASIDWDEQFF
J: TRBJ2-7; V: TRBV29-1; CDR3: CSVESGLDYEQYF
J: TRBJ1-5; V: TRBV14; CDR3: CASSQETVRDQPQHF
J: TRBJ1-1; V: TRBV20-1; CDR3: CSAPTGTGVTEAFF
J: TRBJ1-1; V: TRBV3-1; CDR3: CASSQDRGWVRGLNTEAFF
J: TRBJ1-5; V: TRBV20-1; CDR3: CSALKGWRFSNQPQHF
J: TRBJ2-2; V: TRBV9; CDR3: CASSHGNGNTGELFF
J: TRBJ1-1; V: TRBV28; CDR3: CASSYHRGQTEAFF
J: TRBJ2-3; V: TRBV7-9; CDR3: CASSSHWGEDTQYF
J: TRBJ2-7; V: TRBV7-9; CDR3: CASTGQGAYEQYF
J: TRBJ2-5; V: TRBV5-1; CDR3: CASSLYGRQTQYF
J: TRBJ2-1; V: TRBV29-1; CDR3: CSPLPPGYNEQFF
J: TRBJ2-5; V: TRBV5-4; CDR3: CASSGQGAAYF
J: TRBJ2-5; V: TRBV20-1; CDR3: CSARSGGRLETQYF
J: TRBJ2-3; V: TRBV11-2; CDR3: CASSLGAGVGDTQYF
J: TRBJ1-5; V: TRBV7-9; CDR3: CASSLADSNQPQHF
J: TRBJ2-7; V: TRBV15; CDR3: CATSRDQSLTSYEQYF
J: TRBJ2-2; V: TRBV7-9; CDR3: CASSPGQHTGELFF
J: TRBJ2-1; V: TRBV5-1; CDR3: CASSLVTGGTDEQFF
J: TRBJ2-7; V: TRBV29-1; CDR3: CSVVLAASYEQYF
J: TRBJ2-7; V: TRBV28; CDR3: CASSISDGTYEQYF
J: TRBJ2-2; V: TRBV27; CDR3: CASHEGQIIRDGELFF